This TCR beta chain emerged from a study of CD8 T cells in ankylosing spondylitis. The J segment lost 10 bases and the V segment lost 4 bases, leaving 15 bases of the junction unmatched. This CDR3 has 16 amino acids. Germline CDR1 LGHNA, CDR2 YNFKEQ. Comment on this clonotype: Its antigen is still unknown.

General observations from the study: In synovial fluid and blood from reactive arthritis, some motif variants were previously reported. Clones linked to disease were reported to show significant enrichment in matched ankylosing spondylitis synovial fluid. Relatively rare in peripheral blood, disease-linked clones were also CD8+. For ankylosing spondylitis blood, a TCR beta motif of fewer than 10 highly homologous variants appeared characteristic.

A quantitative 5'-RACE method, one with molecular barcodes, was used to make TCR beta libraries. MiXCR, run by TCRdb on the 5' RACE reads, gives a single entry per CDR3 protein. The data show 390,000 or so distinct CDR3 sequences, 20% to 25% seen once. The specimen was blood, either unsorted or a sorted T cell fraction (not recorded which). The clonotype originates from a male donor with ankylosing spondylitis. V and J are TRBV4-2 and TRBJ2-3; 9 nucleotides agree with TRBD2. The CDR3 bases are TGTGCCAGCAGCCGGGACCTAGCGGGAAGTATAAGGGCGCAGTATTTT. It yields the protein CASSRDLAGSIRAQYF.